A single sample gave rise to the 8 T cell receptor beta chains below, sequenced in a study of blood T cell repertoires in COVID-19. TCRdb keeps only in-frame clones here, not all; method: immunoSEQ multiplex PCR. The sample has roughly 290,000 clones, approximately 83% seen once. Sequenced sample: PBMCs or T cells enriched from blood (not recorded which). The source of these receptors is a woman aged 25 to 45 who had recovered from COVID-19.

The genes are TRBV2 and TRBJ1-2; the D is unclear. This CDR3 comprises 12 residues. The V end was cut by 8 bases, the J end by 2 bases, with 9 bases between. Germline loops: CDR1 SNHLY, CDR2 FYNNEI. CDR3: CASGYGNYGYTF. CDR3 sequence (DNA): TGTGCCAGCGGTTATGGCAACTATGGCTACACCTTC.

The chain joins TRBV6-5 to TRBJ1-5; D gene ambiguous. V dropped 0 bases and J dropped 0 bases, with 6 bases sitting between them. The germline gives CDR1 MNHEY, CDR2 SVGAGI. The CDR3 loop spans 15 amino acids. Here the CDR3 reads CASSYSRNSNQPQHF. In DNA, the CDR3 is TGTGCCAGCAGTTACTCCAGGAATAGCAATCAGCCCCAGCATTTT.

J is TRBJ2-3 and V is TRBV19, with D tentatively TRBD2 (6 bases). Trimming removed 8 bases at V and 3 bases at J, with 9 bases between. CDR3 length: 12 residues. The V gene's germline CDR1 is LNHDA and CDR2 SQIVND (reference sequence). As DNA, the CDR3 is TGTGCCAGTCGGAGGGGTACAGATACGCAGTATTTT. It codes for CASRRGTDTQYF.

This sequence joins TRBV13 and TRBJ1-5; 7 bases line up with TRBD1. V trimming: 5 bases; J trimming: 5 bases; junction bases outside the gene matches: 15. Germline CDR1 reads PRHDT; CDR2 reads FYEKMQ (reference sequence). The CDR3 length is 17 residues. For the CDR3, the DNA is TGTGCCAGCAGCCACCTGGGCCAGGGGGGAAAGGATCAGCCCCAGCATTTT. Translated, it gives CASSHLGQGGKDQPQHF.

The chain carries TRBV4-1 and TRBJ1-2; D possibly corresponds to TRBD1 (6 bases). From germline, CDR1 is MGHRA and CDR2 YSYEKL. CDR3 length: 17 residues. V lost 3 bases and J 2 bases, leaving 19 bases between the germline ends. Written as DNA, the CDR3 is TGCGCCAGCAGCCACACCACTGGACAGCCACCGAACTATGGCTACACCTTC. The encoded protein is CASSHTTGQPPNYGYTF.

This sequence joins TRBV10-2 and TRBJ2-5; tentatively, D is TRBD1 (6 bases). The CDR3 covers 16 residues. Germline V CDR1 and CDR2: WSHSY, SAAADI. V dropped 6 bases and J dropped 5 bases, with 22 bases sitting between them. The CDR3 protein is CASRVGQGPFFETQYF. The CDR3 DNA reads TGCGCCAGCAGGGTGGGGCAGGGGCCATTTTTCGAGACCCAGTACTTC.

This clone came up many times. The chain employs TRBV24-1 and TRBJ2-1, with D tentatively TRBD1 (6 bases). Germline values: CDR1 KGHDR, CDR2 SFDVKD. V dropped 5 bases and J dropped 7 bases, with 23 bases sitting between them. CDR3 length: 17 residues. CDR3 residues: CATSASGLGGGRNEQFF. The CDR3 DNA sequence: TGTGCCACCAGTGCCTCCGGACTTGGGGGCGGTAGGAATGAGCAGTTCTTC.

V usage is TRBV6-1 and J usage is TRBJ2-7, with D maybe TRBD2 (6 bases). Germline lookup yields CDR1 MNHNS and CDR2 SASEGT. Trimming left V 1 base short and J 6 bases short, with 10 bases between. This CDR3 is 13 amino acids long. CDR3 region: CASSEVPGVEQYF. CDR3 in DNA: TGTGCCAGCAGTGAAGTACCGGGGGTCGAGCAGTACTTC.